These T cell receptor beta chains were read from a single sample in a study of early T cells in non-severe SARS-CoV-2 infection. MiXCR, run by TCRdb on the 5' RACE reads, gives a single entry per CDR3 protein. The sample holds 32,000 or so distinct CDR3 sequences, approximately 5.2% seen once. Sequencing used whole blood. These receptors originate from an adult who was a healthcare worker with PCR-confirmed SARS-CoV-2 infection or an uninfected control (not recorded which). Both conserved end residues are part of each CDR3. D genes are given only for firm matches. The size entry gives how often the clone was seen (once, few, many) or a class if it is expanded.

D gene: -
J gene: TRBJ2-3
V gene: TRBV29-1
clone size: many
CDR3 length: 15
CDR3 DNA: TGCAGCGTTGGCGGGGGCATGGACTACACAGATACGCAGTATTTT
CDR3 protein: CSVGGGMDYTDTQYF

D gene: -
J gene: TRBJ2-3
V gene: TRBV20-1
clone size: many
CDR3 length: 14
CDR3 DNA: TGCAGTGCTAGAACAGGGATTGGGACAGATACGCAGTATTTT
CDR3 protein: CSARTGIGTDTQYF

D gene: -
J gene: TRBJ2-6
V gene: TRBV7-6
clone size: many
CDR3 length: 12
CDR3 DNA: TGTGCCAGCAGGTCTGGGGCCAACGTCCTGACTTTC
CDR3 protein: CASRSGANVLTF

D gene: -
J gene: TRBJ1-1
V gene: TRBV29-1
clone size: few
CDR3 length: 15
CDR3 DNA: TGCAGCGTTGAACGGGCAGGGCGGATGAACACTGAAGCTTTCTTT
CDR3 protein: CSVERAGRMNTEAFF

D gene: TRBD1
J gene: TRBJ2-7
V gene: TRBV7-2
clone size: many
CDR3 length: 13
CDR3 DNA: TGTGCCAGCAGCAGACAGGGCTCCTACGAGCAGTACTTC
CDR3 protein: CASSRQGSYEQYF

D gene: TRBD1
J gene: TRBJ1-6
V gene: TRBV7-2
clone size: many
CDR3 length: 15
CDR3 DNA: TGTGCCAGCAGCATCAACAGGGGCCATAATTCACCCCTCCACTTT
CDR3 protein: CASSINRGHNSPLHF

D gene: -
J gene: TRBJ1-6
V gene: TRBV27
clone size: many
CDR3 length: 16
CDR3 DNA: TGTGCCAGCAGTTTAGGGGGGGGCACGTATAATTCACCCCTCCACTTT
CDR3 protein: CASSLGGGTYNSPLHF

D gene: -
J gene: TRBJ1-2
V gene: TRBV12-3/TRBV12-4
clone size: many
CDR3 length: 15
CDR3 DNA: TGTGCCAGCAGTTTAGGGCGCAGTGGGCAGGGGGGCTACACCTTC
CDR3 protein: CASSLGRSGQGGYTF

D gene: TRBD1
J gene: TRBJ1-1
V gene: TRBV7-2
clone size: many
CDR3 length: 14
CDR3 DNA: TGTGCCAGCAGCCCGGTGACAGGGGGCCTTGAAGCTTTCTTT
CDR3 protein: CASSPVTGGLEAFF

D gene: -
J gene: TRBJ2-1
V gene: TRBV4-3
clone size: many
CDR3 length: 15
CDR3 DNA: TGCGCCAGCAGCCAAGACTCCCTAGTGAACAATGAGCAGTTCTTC
CDR3 protein: CASSQDSLVNNEQFF

D gene: -
J gene: TRBJ2-3
V gene: TRBV6-1
clone size: few
CDR3 length: 14
CDR3 DNA: TGTGCCAGCAGCGAAGGGGGATTCACAGATACGCAGTATTTT
CDR3 protein: CASSEGGFTDTQYF

D gene: -
J gene: TRBJ1-4
V gene: TRBV7-8
clone size: few
CDR3 length: 15
CDR3 DNA: TGTGCCAGCAGCTCGGGAAGGGCCCCAAGTGAAAAACTGTTTTTT
CDR3 protein: CASSSGRAPSEKLFF

D gene: TRBD1
J gene: TRBJ2-1
V gene: TRBV20-1
clone size: many
CDR3 length: 13
CDR3 DNA: TGCAGTATTTATGGACAGGGCGGCAATGAGCAGTTCTTC
CDR3 protein: CSIYGQGGNEQFF

D gene: -
J gene: TRBJ2-7
V gene: TRBV20-1
clone size: many
CDR3 length: 11
CDR3 DNA: TGCAGTGCTAGAGACAAGTACGAGCAGTACTTC
CDR3 protein: CSARDKYEQYF

D gene: TRBD1
J gene: TRBJ2-1
V gene: TRBV19
clone size: few
CDR3 length: 15
CDR3 DNA: TGTGCCAGTAGTATAGTGACAGGGGTATACAATGAGCAGTTCTTC
CDR3 protein: CASSIVTGVYNEQFF

D gene: TRBD2
J gene: TRBJ2-7
V gene: TRBV20-1
clone size: many
CDR3 length: 13
CDR3 DNA: TGCAGTGCTAGAGAGGGAGGGTTCTACGAGCAGTACTTC
CDR3 protein: CSAREGGFYEQYF

D gene: -
J gene: TRBJ2-6
V gene: TRBV20-1
clone size: many
CDR3 length: 15
CDR3 DNA: TGCAGTGCTAGAGGGGCTACATCGGGGGCCAACGTCCTGACTTTC
CDR3 protein: CSARGATSGANVLTF

D gene: TRBD1
J gene: TRBJ1-4
V gene: TRBV6-2/TRBV6-3
clone size: many
CDR3 length: 16
CDR3 DNA: TGTGCCAGCAGTCCCTACCCCGGGACAGGGGACGAAAAACTGTTTTTT
CDR3 protein: CASSPYPGTGDEKLFF

D gene: TRBD2
J gene: TRBJ2-3
V gene: TRBV7-9
clone size: medium-sized
CDR3 length: 14
CDR3 DNA: TGTGCCAGCAGCTTAGTTAGCGGGGGAGATACGCAGTATTTT
CDR3 protein: CASSLVSGGDTQYF

D gene: -
J gene: TRBJ1-2
V gene: TRBV12-3/TRBV12-4
clone size: many
CDR3 length: 12
CDR3 DNA: TGTGCCAGCAGTTGGGCGGGCTATGGCTACACCTTC
CDR3 protein: CASSWAGYGYTF

D gene: -
J gene: TRBJ2-5
V gene: TRBV7-2
clone size: many
CDR3 length: 15
CDR3 DNA: TGTGCCAGCAGCCCGGGGGCACATGATAGGGAGACCCAGTACTTC
CDR3 protein: CASSPGAHDRETQYF

D gene: -
J gene: TRBJ1-5
V gene: TRBV7-9
clone size: medium-sized
CDR3 length: 13
CDR3 DNA: TGTGCCAGCAGCTTAGAAGGGGCAGTACCCCAGCATTTT
CDR3 protein: CASSLEGAVPQHF

D gene: -
J gene: TRBJ2-1
V gene: TRBV3-1
clone size: few
CDR3 length: 14
CDR3 DNA: TGTGCCAGCAGCTTCCGTGAACAGAACAATGAGCAGTTCTTC
CDR3 protein: CASSFREQNNEQFF

D gene: -
J gene: TRBJ2-3
V gene: TRBV7-2
clone size: few
CDR3 length: 13
CDR3 DNA: TGTGCCAGCAGCCTACCGAACAGGGATACGCAGTATTTT
CDR3 protein: CASSLPNRDTQYF

D gene: TRBD1
J gene: TRBJ2-7
V gene: TRBV7-2
clone size: many
CDR3 length: 12
CDR3 DNA: TGTGCCAGCAGCCCGGACAGGGACGAGCAGTACTTC
CDR3 protein: CASSPDRDEQYF